These T cell receptor beta chains were read from a single sample in a study of shared clonotypes between healthy human individuals. Method: immunoSEQ multiplex PCR; TCRdb's copy keeps in-frame clones and lacks some. Of around 300,000 clones in the sample, over 75% were seen once. The material sequenced was memory CD8+ T cells sorted from blood. All receptors derive from a man aged 18 to 29 in good health. The CDR3 runs from the conserved cysteine through the conserved F or W. The order of the fields is CDR3 length, V gene, clone size, D gene, J gene, CDR3 DNA, CDR3 protein. D genes are given only for firm matches. Size is omitted from some rows. Given values are once, few, many or a class for expanded clones.

>13|TRBV18|NA|NA|TRBJ1-1
TGTGCCAGCTCACCACCGGCGAACACTGAAGCTTTCTTT
CASSPPANTEAFF
>15|TRBV5-4|many|TRBD1|TRBJ2-3
TGTGCCAGCAGCTCCGGGACAGGGATTTTAGATACGCAGTATTTT
CASSSGTGILDTQYF
>13|TRBV2|NA|NA|TRBJ2-7
TGTGCCAGCAGAAAAAGGGATTCCTACGAGCAGTACTTC
CASRKRDSYEQYF
>15|TRBV27|NA|NA|TRBJ2-3
TGTGCCAGCAGATTTAGCGGTGCCCGGATAGATACGCAGTATTTT
CASRFSGARIDTQYF
>11|TRBV11-2|NA|NA|TRBJ2-3
TGTGCCAGCAGCAGTATGGATACGCAGTATTTT
CASSSMDTQYF
>16|TRBV27|NA|NA|TRBJ2-6
TGTGCCAGCAGTTGGTTAGGGGGCTCTGGGGCCAACGTCCTGACTTTC
CASSWLGGSGANVLTF
>13|TRBV7-9|few|NA|TRBJ1-2
TGTGCCAGCAGCTCCGGGGACCTCTATGGCTACACCTTC
CASSSGDLYGYTF
>13|TRBV25-1|NA|NA|TRBJ2-5
TGTGCCAGCAGTGCGGCAGGGTGGGAGACCCAGTACTTC
CASSAAGWETQYF
>14|TRBV6-5|NA|NA|TRBJ2-1
TGTGCCAGCATGCGGCTAGCCTCCTACAATGAGCAGTTCTTC
CASMRLASYNEQFF
>12|TRBV30|NA|NA|TRBJ2-7
TGTGCCTGGAGTTTGGGAACCTACGAGCAGTACTTC
CAWSLGTYEQYF
>19|TRBV11-2|NA|TRBD1|TRBJ2-2
TGTGCCAGCAGCTCCGGGACAGGGGTGGCAGAACTCCTCACCGGGGAGCTGTTTTTT
CASSSGTGVAELLTGELFF
>12|TRBV10-3|many|NA|TRBJ1-1
TGTGCCACCGAGGGGACGAACACTGAAGCTTTCTTT
CATEGTNTEAFF
>12|TRBV29-1|NA|NA|TRBJ2-2
TGCAGCGTTGCTGTGGGCACCGGGGAGCTGTTTTTT
CSVAVGTGELFF
>16|TRBV7-9|NA|NA|TRBJ1-1
TGTGCCAGCAGCTTAGCGGCCCGGGGGATGAACACTGAAGCTTTCTTT
CASSLAARGMNTEAFF
>16|TRBV28|NA|NA|TRBJ1-4
TGTGCCAGCAGCCCGGCAGGAGAGGGAACTAATGAAAAACTGTTTTTT
CASSPAGEGTNEKLFF
>14|TRBV6-5|NA|NA|TRBJ1-1
TGTGCCACGGGACCTCGACCGTTGAACACTGAAGCTTTCTTT
CATGPRPLNTEAFF
>14|TRBV28|NA|NA|TRBJ1-1
TGTGCCAGCAGTTCCCGGGGGGGCGTCACTGAAGCTTTCTTT
CASSSRGGVTEAFF
>15|TRBV7-2|NA|NA|TRBJ2-3
TGTGCCAGCAGCTTAGACGGGTATTCCACAGATACGCAGTATTTT
CASSLDGYSTDTQYF
>13|TRBV6-4|many|NA|TRBJ2-3
TGTGCCAGCAGTCTCGACGGGGCAGATACGCAGTATTTT
CASSLDGADTQYF
>14|TRBV4-3|NA|NA|TRBJ2-7
TGCGCCAGCAGCCAAACCGTTATCGATTACGAGCAGTACTTC
CASSQTVIDYEQYF
>14|TRBV29-1|NA|NA|TRBJ2-3
TGCAGCGTTGCAGGGCTGGGTAGCACAGATACGCAGTATTTT
CSVAGLGSTDTQYF
>15|TRBV27|NA|NA|TRBJ1-3
TGTGCCAGCAGTTTCGTGGGGCCGGGTGGAAACACCATATATTTT
CASSFVGPGGNTIYF
>15|TRBV4-2|NA|NA|TRBJ1-1
TGTGCCAGCAGCCCGAGTTTAGCCTTGAACACTGAAGCTTTCTTT
CASSPSLALNTEAFF
>19|TRBV7-9|once|NA|TRBJ2-2
TGTGCCAGCAGCTCTACGACAGGAGAACACATTAAGAACACCGGGGAGCTGTTTTTT
CASSSTTGEHIKNTGELFF
>12|TRBV9|NA|NA|TRBJ2-6
TGTGCCAGTCAAGCCGGGGCCAACGTCCTGACTTTC
CASQAGANVLTF
>14|TRBV2|NA|NA|TRBJ1-5
TGTGCCAGCGAAGAGGATATTAGCAATCAGCCCCAGCATTTT
CASEEDISNQPQHF
>16|TRBV27|few|TRBD2|TRBJ2-1
TGTGCCAGCAGTTGGACCGGGACTAGCGGGGCCAATGAGCAGTTCTTC
CASSWTGTSGANEQFF
>13|TRBV27|NA|TRBD1|TRBJ2-1
TGTGCCAGCAGTTCGACAGGGTTAAATGAGCAGTTCTTC
CASSSTGLNEQFF
>14|TRBV7-6|NA|TRBD1|TRBJ1-1
TGTGCCAGCAGCCGGGGACAGATGAACACTGAAGCTTTCTTT
CASSRGQMNTEAFF
>15|TRBV2|NA|NA|TRBJ1-5
TGTGCCAGCAGTGAAGCCAGTTGGGGGCCTCAGCCCCAGCATTTT
CASSEASWGPQPQHF
>15|TRBV2|NA|TRBD2|TRBJ2-7
TGTGCCAGCAGTGAACGGCGGGGGGCATCCTACGAGCAGTACTTC
CASSERRGASYEQYF
>14|TRBV5-8|NA|TRBD1|TRBJ2-3
TGTGCCAGCAGCTTCGACAGGGCCACAGATACGCAGTATTTT
CASSFDRATDTQYF
>16|TRBV7-9|NA|TRBD1|TRBJ2-7
TGTGCCAGCAGCTTAGGAGCCGGGACAGATTTCTACGAGCAGTACTTC
CASSLGAGTDFYEQYF
>17|TRBV4-1|NA|NA|TRBJ2-1
TGCGCCAGCAGCCATATGTTCGGTGAGGGTTCGTACAATGAGCAGTTCTTC
CASSHMFGEGSYNEQFF
>16|TRBV9|once|NA|TRBJ1-2
TGTGCCAGCAGCCCGAGGCGGGGCGAAGTCGTAGAAGGCTACACCTTC
CASSPRRGEVVEGYTF
>14|TRBV15|NA|NA|TRBJ2-7
TGTGCCACCAGCAGAGGTGGATCCGTCCAAGAGCAGTACTTC
CATSRGGSVQEQYF
>11|TRBV11-2|few|NA|TRBJ2-7
TGTGCCAGCAGCTTAGCTTGGGAGCAGTACTTC
CASSLAWEQYF
>13|TRBV14|NA|NA|TRBJ1-1
TGTGCCAGCAGCCAGGGGTTTGGCACTGAAGCTTTCTTT
CASSQGFGTEAFF
>14|TRBV27|NA|NA|TRBJ1-6
TGTGCCAGCAGCCAACAGGGTCTGTATTCACCCCTCCACTTT
CASSQQGLYSPLHF
>17|TRBV28|few|TRBD1|TRBJ2-2
TGTGCCAGCAGTTGCCGGGACAGGGGCCCTTCTCCCGGGGAGCTGTTTTTT
CASSCRDRGPSPGELFF
>13|TRBV7-6|NA|NA|TRBJ2-3
TGTGCCAGCAGCTTAGCGCTCCCAGATACGCAGTATTTT
CASSLALPDTQYF
>16|TRBV27|NA|NA|TRBJ1-4
TGTGCCAGCAGTTTAGGGTCAGGTCGGACTAATGAAAAACTGTTTTTT
CASSLGSGRTNEKLFF
>16|TRBV11-2|NA|TRBD2|TRBJ2-5
TGTGCCAGCAGCTTATTGGCTAGCGGGAGGACCCAGGACCAGTACTTC
CASSLLASGRTQDQYF
>14|TRBV6-5|NA|NA|TRBJ1-1
TGTGCCAGCAGTTACGGGGCGGGGTCCACTGAAGCTTTCTTT
CASSYGAGSTEAFF
>16|TRBV6-5|NA|NA|TRBJ2-1
TGTGCCAGCAGTTACTCTCCTGGTGGGTCCTACAATGAGCAGTTCTTC
CASSYSPGGSYNEQFF
>15|TRBV7-9|NA|NA|TRBJ1-5
TGTGCCAGCAGCTCGACTGAGATTAGCAATCAGCCCCAGCATTTT
CASSSTEISNQPQHF
>14|TRBV5-6|NA|TRBD2|TRBJ2-7
TGTGCCAGCAGCTTTGGGGGACTAATCCACGAGCAGCACTTC
CASSFGGLIHEQHF
>15|TRBV9|once|NA|TRBJ2-1
TGTGCCAGCAGCGCAATCGGCTCGGGGTACAATGAGCAGTTCTTC
CASSAIGSGYNEQFF
>16|TRBV18|once|TRBD2|TRBJ2-7
TGTGCCAGCTCACCAAGGACTAGCGGGAGTACTGGCGAGCAGTACTTC
CASSPRTSGSTGEQYF
>12|TRBV19|few|NA|TRBJ2-2
TGTGCCAGTTGGCCGGGGACCGGGGAGCTGTTTTTT
CASWPGTGELFF
>15|TRBV13|NA|NA|TRBJ2-3
TGTGCCAGCAGCTTAGCGGGAGTTAACACAGATACGCAGTATTTT
CASSLAGVNTDTQYF
>14|TRBV18|NA|NA|TRBJ1-2
TGTGCCAGCTGGACGGGACCCACGAACTATGGCTACACCTTC
CASWTGPTNYGYTF
>14|TRBV7-9|NA|TRBD2|TRBJ2-7
TGTGCCAGCAGCCCCCCTAGCGGGGGGTACGAGCAGTACTTC
CASSPPSGGYEQYF